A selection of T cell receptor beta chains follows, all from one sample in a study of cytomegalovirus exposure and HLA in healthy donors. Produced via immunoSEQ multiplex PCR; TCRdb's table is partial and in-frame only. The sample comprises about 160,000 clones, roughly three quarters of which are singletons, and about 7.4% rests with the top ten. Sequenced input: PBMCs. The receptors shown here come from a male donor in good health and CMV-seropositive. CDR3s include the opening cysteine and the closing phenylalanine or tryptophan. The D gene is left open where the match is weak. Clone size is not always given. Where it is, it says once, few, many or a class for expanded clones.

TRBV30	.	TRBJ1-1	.	TGTGCCTGGACCCCTTGGGGGGTAAGCGCTGAAGCTTTCTTT	CAWTPWGVSAEAFF
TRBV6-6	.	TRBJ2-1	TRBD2	TGTGCCAGCAGTGTTGCCGGGACTAACAATGAGCAGTTCTTC	CASSVAGTNNEQFF
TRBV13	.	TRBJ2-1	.	TGTGCCAGCAGCTTAGAGGGCGGGACAGCCAATGAGCAGTTCTTC	CASSLEGGTANEQFF
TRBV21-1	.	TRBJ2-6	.	TGTGCCAGCAGCACACCCGACAGCTCTGGGGCCAACGTCCTGACTTTC	CASSTPDSSGANVLTF
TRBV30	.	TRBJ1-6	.	TGTGCCTGGAGTCCCCCCCAAGCGGATTCACCCCTCCACTTT	CAWSPPQADSPLHF
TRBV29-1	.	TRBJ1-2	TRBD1	TGCAGCGCCGGTGGGGACAGGGAGCGGAATGGCTACACCTTC	CSAGGDRERNGYTF
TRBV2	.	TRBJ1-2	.	TGTGCCAGCACCACGGGACACTGGACGTATGGCTACACCTTC	CASTTGHWTYGYTF
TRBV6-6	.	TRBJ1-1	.	TGTGCCAGCAGTTCCCCCTCGACGGGGATGAACACTGAAGCTTTCTTT	CASSSPSTGMNTEAFF
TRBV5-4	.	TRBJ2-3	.	TGTGCCAGCAGCTTGGAACGGGGGACAGATACGCAGTATTTT	CASSLERGTDTQYF
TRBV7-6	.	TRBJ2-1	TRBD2	TGTGCCAGCAGCCCATTTGGGGGGGGTACCAGCTCCTACAATGAGCAGTTCTTC	CASSPFGGGTSSYNEQFF
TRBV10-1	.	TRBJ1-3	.	TGCGCCAGCGGAGACAGCGCCGATTCTGGAAACACCATATATTTT	CASGDSADSGNTIYF
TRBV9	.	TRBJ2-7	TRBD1	TGTGCCAGCAGCGTAGGGGGACAGGGAAACGAGCAGTACTTC	CASSVGGQGNEQYF
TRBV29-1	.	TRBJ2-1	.	TGCAGCGTTGACAGAGGCAATGAGCAGTTCTTC	CSVDRGNEQFF
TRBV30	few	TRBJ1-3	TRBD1	TGTGCCAGCAACAGGGGGCCGACTGGAGACACCATATATTTT	CASNRGPTGDTIYF
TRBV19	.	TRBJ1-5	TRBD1	TGTGCCAGTAGTATCGCGGACAGGACGCATCAGCCCCAGCATTTT	CASSIADRTHQPQHF
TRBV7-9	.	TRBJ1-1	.	TGTGCCAGCAGCCCGGGTGGGTTCACTGAAGCTTTCTTT	CASSPGGFTEAFF
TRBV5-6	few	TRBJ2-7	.	TGTGCCAGCAGCGATGGACAGCCCGGGGACGAGCAGTACTTC	CASSDGQPGDEQYF
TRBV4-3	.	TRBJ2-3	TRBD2	TGCGCCAGCAGCCAAGAGTGGGGGGGGGATTTAGATACGCAGTATTTT	CASSQEWGGDLDTQYF
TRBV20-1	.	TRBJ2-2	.	TGCAGTGCTAGAGCCAACGGGGAGCTGTTTTTT	CSARANGELFF
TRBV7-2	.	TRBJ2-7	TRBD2	TGTGCCAGCAGCCACCCCAGACGGCGGGGGGGCCGGAATCTCGAGCAGTACTTC	CASSHPRRRGGRNLEQYF
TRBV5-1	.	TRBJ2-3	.	TGCGCCAGCAGCTTGGAGGCTGCTAGAGATACGCAGTATTTT	CASSLEAARDTQYF
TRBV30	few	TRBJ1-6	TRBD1	TGTGCCTGGAACGGACAGGGCAGTTCACCCCTCCACTTT	CAWNGQGSSPLHF
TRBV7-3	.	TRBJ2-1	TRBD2	TGTGCCAGCAGCTTGGGGGGGAAAAAGGGCAATGAGCAGTTCTTC	CASSLGGKKGNEQFF
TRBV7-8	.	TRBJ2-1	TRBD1	TGTGCCAGCAGCCGGGTGGGGACAGAGAGCCCCTACAATGAGCAGTTCTTC	CASSRVGTESPYNEQFF
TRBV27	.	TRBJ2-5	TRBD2	TGTGCCAGCAGCCAATGGACTAGCGGTCCCCAAGAGACCCAGTACTTC	CASSQWTSGPQETQYF
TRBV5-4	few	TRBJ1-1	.	TGTGCCAGCAGCTTGGCCTCGGTCGGCGGGGCTTTCTTT	CASSLASVGGAFF
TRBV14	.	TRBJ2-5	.	TGTGCCAGCAGCCAAGATTGGGCGCTAGCGCACCAAGAGACCCAGTACTTC	CASSQDWALAHQETQYF
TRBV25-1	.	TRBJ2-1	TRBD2	TGTTCCGACGGGCGGGGGTACAATGAGCAGTTCTTC	CSDGRGYNEQFF
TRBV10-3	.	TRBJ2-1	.	TGTGCCATCAGTGCCTTGAATAGCGGCTACAATGAGCAGTTCTTC	CAISALNSGYNEQFF
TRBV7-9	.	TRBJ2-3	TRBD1	TGTGCCAGCAGCCTCACAGGGGGCTCAGCAGATACGCAGTATTTT	CASSLTGGSADTQYF
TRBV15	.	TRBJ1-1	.	TGTGCCACCAGCAGAGATCTAACAGGGAAGGGAGCTTTCTTT	CATSRDLTGKGAFF
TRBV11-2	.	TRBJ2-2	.	TGTGCCAGCAGCTCTATTAGGGGGCGCGGGGCCGGGGAGCTGTTTTTT	CASSSIRGRGAGELFF
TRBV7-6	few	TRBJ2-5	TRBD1	TGTGCCAGCGGGATGACAGGGTTCGGGGAGACCCAGTACTTC	CASGMTGFGETQYF
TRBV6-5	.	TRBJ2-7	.	TGTGCCAGCAGTTACTCCCCATACGAGCAGTACTTC	CASSYSPYEQYF
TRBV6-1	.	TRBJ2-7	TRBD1	TGTGCCAGCAGAGGGGACAGGGAGGTCAACGAGCAGTACTTC	CASRGDREVNEQYF
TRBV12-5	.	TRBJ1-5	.	TGTGCTAGTGGTTTGGGGGGACTGGGAAGGGATCAGCCCCAGCATTTT	CASGLGGLGRDQPQHF
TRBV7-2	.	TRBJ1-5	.	TGTGCCAGCAGCTTAGCGCTAGATCAGCCCCAGCATTTT	CASSLALDQPQHF
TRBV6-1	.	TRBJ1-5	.	TGTGCCAGCAGTGAGACACGTACCCTCAATCAGCCCCAGCATTTT	CASSETRTLNQPQHF
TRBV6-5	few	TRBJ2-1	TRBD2	TGTGCCAGCAGTTACTCAGAACTAGCGGGGGGAATCTTC	CASSYSELAGGIF
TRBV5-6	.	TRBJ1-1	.	TGTGCCAGCAGCAGAGTGGACAGTTCGATCCCTGAAGCTTTCTTT	CASSRVDSSIPEAFF
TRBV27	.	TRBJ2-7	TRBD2	TGTGCCAGCAGTTCCCTAAACTTAATAGCGGGGGGGCAGTTTGGCTACGAGCAGTACTTC	CASSSLNLIAGGQFGYEQYF
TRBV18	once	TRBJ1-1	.	TGTGCCAGCTCCCCCATCGGGGTCCGGGACACTGAAGCTTTCTTT	CASSPIGVRDTEAFF
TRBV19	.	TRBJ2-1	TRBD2	TGTGCCAGTAGTATAGATGTTCTAGCGGGGGCTTCCTACAATGAGCAGTTCTTC	CASSIDVLAGASYNEQFF
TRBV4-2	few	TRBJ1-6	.	TGTGCCAGCAGCCAACCCCTCGGGGAGGGTAGTTCACCCCTCCACTTT	CASSQPLGEGSSPLHF
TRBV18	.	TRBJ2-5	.	TGTGCCAGCTCACCTAGTACTAGTCGAGAGACCCAGTACTTC	CASSPSTSRETQYF
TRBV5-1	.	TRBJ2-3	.	TGCGCCAGCAGCTTGGACAGTTCACCTACAGATACGCAGTATTTT	CASSLDSSPTDTQYF
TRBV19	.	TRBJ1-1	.	TGTGCCAGTAGTATAGCACCCATGTCCCCCGGCGGAGCTTTCTTT	CASSIAPMSPGGAFF
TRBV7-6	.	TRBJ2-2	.	TGTGCCAGCAGCCTCGGTTTTACCGGGGAGCTGTTTTTT	CASSLGFTGELFF
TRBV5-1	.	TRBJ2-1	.	TGCGCCAGCAGCTTGGACGGGACTGAACACAATGAGCAGTTCTTC	CASSLDGTEHNEQFF
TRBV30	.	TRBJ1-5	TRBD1	TGTGCCTGGGGTAGAAGGACAGGGGGCAATCAGCCCCAGCATTTT	CAWGRRTGGNQPQHF
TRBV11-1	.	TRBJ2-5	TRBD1	TGTGCCAGCAGCTTGGACAGGTTCCAAGAGACCCAGTACTTC	CASSLDRFQETQYF
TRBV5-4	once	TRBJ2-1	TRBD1	TGTGCCAGCAGCCTAGGGACAGGGAAGCAGTTCTTC	CASSLGTGKQFF
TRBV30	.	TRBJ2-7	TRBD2	TGTGCCTGGAGCGGACTAGCGGGGACCAACCCCTACGAGCAGTACTTC	CAWSGLAGTNPYEQYF
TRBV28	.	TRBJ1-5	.	TGTGCCAGCACCGACGGAGGGTATCAGCCCCAGCATTTT	CASTDGGYQPQHF
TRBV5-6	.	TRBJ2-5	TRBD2	TGTGCCAGCAGCCTCCACCCGGGACTAGCGGATCACTTC	CASSLHPGLADHF
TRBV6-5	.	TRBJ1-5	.	TGTGCCAGCAGGCGTGATAGCAATCAGCCCCAGCATTTT	CASRRDSNQPQHF
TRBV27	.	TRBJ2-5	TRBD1	TGTGCCAGCAGTTCTCATACAGGGGGCGCAGGGGAGACCCAGTACTTC	CASSSHTGGAGETQYF
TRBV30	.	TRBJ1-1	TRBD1	TGTGCCTGGAGCAATGACAGGGCGAACACTGAAGCTTTCTTT	CAWSNDRANTEAFF
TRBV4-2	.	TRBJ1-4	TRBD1	TGTGCCAGCAGCCAAGATATGACAGGGGGGGAAAAACTGTTTTTT	CASSQDMTGGEKLFF
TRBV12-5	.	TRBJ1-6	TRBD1	TGTGCTAGTGGTTCACCGGGACAGGGGGGTGACTCACCCCTCCACTTT	CASGSPGQGGDSPLHF